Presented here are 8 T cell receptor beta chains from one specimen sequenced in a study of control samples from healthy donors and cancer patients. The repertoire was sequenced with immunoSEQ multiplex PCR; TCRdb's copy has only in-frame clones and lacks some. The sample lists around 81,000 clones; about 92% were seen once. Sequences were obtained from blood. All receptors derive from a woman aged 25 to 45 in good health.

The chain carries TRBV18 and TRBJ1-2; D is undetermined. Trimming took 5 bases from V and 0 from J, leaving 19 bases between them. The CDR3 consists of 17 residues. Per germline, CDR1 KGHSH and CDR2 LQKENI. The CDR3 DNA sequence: TGTGCCAGCTCAGAATCGAGGGTCCGGATCTCTAACTATGGCTACACCTTC. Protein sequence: CASSESRVRISNYGYTF. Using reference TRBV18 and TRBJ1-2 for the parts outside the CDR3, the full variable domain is NAGVMQNPRHLVRRRGQEARLRCSPMKGHSHVYWYRQLPEEGLKFMVYLQKENIIDESGMPKERFSAEFPKEGPSILRIQQVVRGDSAAYFCASSESRVRISNYGYTFGSGTRLTVV.

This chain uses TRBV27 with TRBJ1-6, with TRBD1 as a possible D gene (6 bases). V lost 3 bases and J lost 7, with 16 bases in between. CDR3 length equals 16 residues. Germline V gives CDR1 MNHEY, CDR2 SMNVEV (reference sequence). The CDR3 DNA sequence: TGTGCCAGCAGTTTCAATGGACAGAGAAGCAATTCACCCCTCCACTTT. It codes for CASSFNGQRSNSPLHF.

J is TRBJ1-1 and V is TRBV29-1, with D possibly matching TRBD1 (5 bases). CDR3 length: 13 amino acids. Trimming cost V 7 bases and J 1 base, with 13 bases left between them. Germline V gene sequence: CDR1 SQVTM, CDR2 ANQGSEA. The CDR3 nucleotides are TGCAGCGGTCTGGGACTGACGAACACTGAAGCTTTCTTT. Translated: CSGLGLTNTEAFF.

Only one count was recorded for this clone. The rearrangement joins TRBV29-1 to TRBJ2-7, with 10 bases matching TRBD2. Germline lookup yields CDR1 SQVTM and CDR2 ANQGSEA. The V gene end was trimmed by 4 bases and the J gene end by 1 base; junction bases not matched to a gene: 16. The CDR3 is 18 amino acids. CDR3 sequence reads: CSVAGLADPQSPSYEQYF. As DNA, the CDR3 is TGCAGCGTTGCCGGACTAGCGGACCCCCAATCTCCATCCTACGAGCAGTACTTC.

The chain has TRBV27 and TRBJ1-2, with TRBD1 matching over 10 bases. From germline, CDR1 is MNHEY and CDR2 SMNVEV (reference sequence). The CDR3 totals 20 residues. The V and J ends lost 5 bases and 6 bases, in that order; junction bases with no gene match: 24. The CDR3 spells CASSGTTGGGLRIGGNGYTF. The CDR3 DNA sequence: TGTGCCAGCAGTGGAACGACAGGGGGCGGCCTTAGGATTGGGGGAAATGGCTACACCTTC.

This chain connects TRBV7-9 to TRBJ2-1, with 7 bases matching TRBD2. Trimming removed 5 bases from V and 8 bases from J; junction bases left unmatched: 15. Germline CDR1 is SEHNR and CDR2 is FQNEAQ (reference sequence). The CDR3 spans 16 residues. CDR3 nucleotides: TGTGCCAGCAGCCGCTACCTAGCGGATCGAGCCGATGAGCAGTTCTTC. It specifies CASSRYLADRADEQFF.

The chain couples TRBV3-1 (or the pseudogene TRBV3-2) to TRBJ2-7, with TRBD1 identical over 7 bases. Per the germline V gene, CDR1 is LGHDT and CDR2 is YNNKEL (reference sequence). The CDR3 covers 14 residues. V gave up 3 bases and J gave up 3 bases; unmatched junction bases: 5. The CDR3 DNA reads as TGTGCCAGCAGCCATTTGGACAGGAGCTACGAGCAGTACTTC. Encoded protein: CASSHLDRSYEQYF.

CDR3 sequence reads: CAWSWRAKETQYF. The CDR3 DNA reads TGTGCCTGGAGTTGGAGGGCCAAGGAGACCCAGTACTTC. The chain carries TRBV30 and TRBJ2-5; D is perhaps TRBD2 (6 bases). V gave up 2 bases and J gave up 5 bases, with 12 bases separating them. The germline V gene has CDR1 GTSNPN and CDR2 SVGIG (reference sequence). This CDR3 has 13 amino acids.